This TCR beta chain came from a study of human T cells and chemical hapten exposure. On the study more broadly: Variability of per-sample TCR yields stemmed mainly from small differences in pooled library volume. Findings and caveats of the study: Higher patch test scores went with higher counts of PT1 expanded TCRs.

Time point indicated: pre-sensitization, week 0. As for treatment: therapeutic diphenylcyclopropenone sensitization with weekly scalp DPC. Via MiXCR, TCRdb re-called the RACE reads, giving one row per CDR3 protein. The sample yields more than 150,000 distinct CDR3 sequences, around 30% seen once. The sample holds a few counts of this clonotype. The antigen remains undetermined. The source is a woman in her 30s with alopecia areata. Some clones in this sample may be carry-over from other donors' samples. This sample comprised whole blood, obtained in connection with sensitization to the hapten diphenylcyclopropenone (DPC).

CDR3 DNA: TGTGCCAGCAGCCCGCCAGGGGGAGAGACCCAGTACTTC. Protein: CASSPPGGETQYF. The gene calls are TRBV7-2 and TRBJ2-5; 7 bases fit TRBD1. Germline assignment: CDR1 SGHTA and CDR2 FQGNSA. The CDR3 has 13 residues. After removal of 5 bases from V and 4 bases from J, the junction contained 4 bases not matched to a gene.